This T cell receptor beta chain was identified during a study of monozygotic twins with inflammatory bowel disease. Study results and limitations: Resolution of different T cell subtypes was not achieved. IBD patients showed reduced TCRbeta diversity (inverse Simpson) versus healthy co-twins.

CDR1 and CDR2 from the germline V gene are DFQATT and SNEGSKA (reference sequence). The CDR3 is 14 amino acids. Turning to this clonotype: No antigen is known for it.

The UMIs carried a 6-nucleotide sample barcode, and they were added by template switching. TCRdb re-analyzed the 5' RACE reads; it lists each CDR3 protein once, without DNA. Listed are some 450,000 distinct CDR3 sequences; roughly 2.3% falls within the top ten. Material for sequencing was blood. This chain joins TRBV20-1 and TRBJ2-1; with no DNA, the TCRdb D assignment of TRBD2 cannot be verified. This TCR was sampled from a human donor with ulcerative colitis or Crohn's disease, or a healthy co-twin of an affected twin (not recorded which). CDR3: CSAEGTSLWNEQFF.